Following are 31 T cell receptor beta chains from one sample sequenced in a study of T cell responses to AZD1222 COVID-19 vaccine. Sequenced by immunoSEQ multiplex PCR; TCRdb stores in-frame clones only, minus some. This table has 95,000 to 100,000 clones, approximately 87% appearing once. This sample comprised peripheral blood, obtained on day 0 of AZD1222 vaccination. Receptor source: an adult in good health.

This chain connects TRBV2 to TRBJ2-7; 7 nucleotides line up with TRBD1. V lost 10 bases to trimming and J lost 4 bases; unmatched junction nucleotides: 7. CDR1 is SNHLY and CDR2 is FYNNEI in the germline V gene. The CDR3 extends over 12 amino acids. The chain's CDR3 is CATQGVSYEQYF. The CDR3 DNA sequence: TGTGCCACTCAGGGGGTTTCGTACGAGCAGTACTTC.

This sequence joins TRBV5-1 and TRBJ1-2, with D maybe TRBD1 (5 bases). The CDR3 runs 13 residues. The germline V gene encodes CDR1 SGHRS and CDR2 YFSETQ. Deletions cut 4 bases from V and 2 bases from J, with 9 bases between. In DNA form, the CDR3 reads TGCGCCAGCAGCCCTGGGGGGAACTATGGCTACACCTTC. Amino acids: CASSPGGNYGYTF.

This clone has only a few counts. This sequence joins TRBV19 and TRBJ1-2; the D gene is possibly TRBD1 (5 bases). V was cut by 5 bases and J by 8 bases, with 21 bases left in between. Per germline, CDR1 LNHDA and CDR2 SQIVND (reference sequence). The CDR3 length is 15 residues. The CDR3 loop is CASSLREGAEEGYTF. The CDR3 DNA sequence: TGTGCCAGTAGTCTCCGGGAAGGGGCGGAGGAAGGCTACACCTTC.

V and J are TRBV7-9 and TRBJ2-1; no reliable D call. Germline V gene lookup returns CDR1 SEHNR and CDR2 FQNEAQ (reference sequence). This CDR3 has 14 amino acids. V was cut by 3 bases and J by 8 bases, with 14 bases left in between. The CDR3 sequence: CASSFKSRGDEQFF. CDR3 DNA: TGTGCCAGCAGCTTTAAGAGTCGTGGGGATGAGCAGTTCTTC.

V gene TRBV6-5 combines with J gene TRBJ2-1; 12 positions match TRBD2. With 6 bases clipped from V and 5 bases from J, the junction kept 5 bases outside the gene matches. CDR1 and CDR2 from the germline V gene are MNHEY and SVGAGI. The CDR3 length is 15 residues. The CDR3 here is CASREGLAGNNEQFF. DNA for the CDR3: TGTGCCAGCAGGGAGGGACTAGCGGGTAACAATGAGCAGTTCTTC.

The gene calls are TRBV7-9 and TRBJ2-7; D might be TRBD2 (5 bases). The V and J ends lost 5 bases and 0 bases respectively, with 11 bases between them. Germline V gene lookup returns CDR1 SEHNR and CDR2 FQNEAQ (reference sequence). This CDR3 has 14 amino acids. CDR3 nucleotides: TGTGCCAGCAGCCAGAGAGGGAGCTCCTACGAGCAGTACTTC. The encoded protein is CASSQRGSSYEQYF.

The chain joins TRBV6-2 or TRBV6-3 to TRBJ2-5; D is uncertain. CDR1 is MNHEY and CDR2 is SVGEGT in the germline V gene. The germline V and J ends were trimmed by 2 bases and 1 base, with 5 bases remaining between them. The CDR3 loop spans 13 amino acids. CDR3 sequence: CASSYEVQETQYF. DNA of the CDR3: TGTGCCAGCAGTTACGAGGTCCAAGAGACCCAGTACTTC.

The CDR3 is CASSLGQGYNEQFF. CDR3 nucleotide sequence: TGTGCCAGCAGCTTAGGCCAGGGTTACAATGAGCAGTTCTTC. The V gene is TRBV7-3, the J gene TRBJ2-1; tentatively, D is TRBD1 (5 bases). This CDR3 is built from 14 residues. The germline V and J ends were trimmed by 2 bases and 4 bases, with 9 bases remaining between them. Germline assignment: CDR1 SGHTA and CDR2 FQGTGA.

This clone was seen only a few times. The V and J genes are TRBV28 and TRBJ2-7; 9 bases fit TRBD2. Trimming at V came to 6 bases and at J to 3 bases, leaving 6 bases not matched to a gene. The V gene's germline CDR1 is MDHEN and CDR2 SYDVKM. The CDR3 totals 14 residues. The DNA for the CDR3 is TGTGCCAGCAGACCTAGCGGGGAGCGCTACGAGCAGTACTTC. Amino acids: CASRPSGERYEQYF. Supplemented by reference TRBV28 and TRBJ2-7, the full variable domain reads DVKVTQSSRYLVKRTGEKVFLECVQDMDHENMFWYRQDPGLGLRLIYFSYDVKMKEKGDIPEGYSVSREKKERFSLILESASTNQTSMYLCASRPSGERYEQYFGPGTRLTVT.

The chain recombines TRBV7-2 with TRBJ2-2; 13 bases are shared with TRBD2. The CDR3 spans 19 residues. The germline V gene encodes CDR1 SGHTA and CDR2 FQGNSA. After removal of 5 bases from V and 5 bases from J, the junction contained 14 bases not matched to a gene. The CDR3 sequence is CASSKPTGLAGVRTGELFF. In DNA form, the CDR3 reads TGTGCCAGCAGCAAGCCGACTGGACTAGCGGGAGTAAGGACCGGGGAGCTGTTTTTT. Full variable domain (missing parts from reference TRBV7-2 and TRBJ2-2): GAGVSQSPSNKVTEKGKDVELRCDPISGHTALYWYRQSLGQGLEFLIYFQGNSAPDKSGLPSDRFSAERTGGSVSTLTIQRTQQEDSAVYLCASSKPTGLAGVRTGELFFGEGSRLTVL.

The rearrangement uses TRBV10-3 and TRBJ1-5; 7 bases are shared with TRBD1. The CDR3 has 14 residues. The V gene end was trimmed by 4 bases and the J gene end by 3 bases; junction bases not matched to a gene: 3. CDR1 is ENHRY, CDR2 SYGVKD, per germline. The CDR3 loop reads CAISVQGSNQPQHF. In DNA form, the CDR3 reads TGTGCCATCAGTGTACAGGGGTCCAATCAGCCCCAGCATTTT.

The chain combines TRBV6-5 with TRBJ1-2, with 7 bases lining up with TRBD1. This CDR3 has 15 residues. Trimming removed 6 bases from V and 2 bases from J; junction bases left unmatched: 9. Germline assignment: CDR1 MNHEY and CDR2 SVGAGI. The CDR3 spells CASSAVGTANYGYTF. CDR3 nucleotide sequence: TGTGCCAGCAGCGCGGTCGGGACAGCAAACTATGGCTACACCTTC.

This clone has just a few counts. The CDR3 region has the DNA TGTGCCAGCAGCTCCCGGGACCCCCCTGGCTCCTACGAGCAGTACTTC. Encoded protein: CASSSRDPPGSYEQYF. The chain recombines TRBV7-9 with TRBJ2-7; D might be TRBD1 or TRBD2, each matching 5 bases. Per the germline V gene, CDR1 is SEHNR and CDR2 is FQNEAQ (reference sequence). The length of the CDR3 is 16 residues. V dropped 4 bases and J dropped 0 bases, with 16 bases sitting between them.

The chain has TRBV6-6 and TRBJ2-2; 11 bases are shared with TRBD2. V trimming: 6 bases; J trimming: 0 bases; junction bases outside the gene matches: 3. Germline CDR1 reads MNHNY; CDR2 reads SVGAGI (reference sequence). The CDR3 is 16 residues long. The CDR3 loop is CASSPSGRSNTGELFF. The CDR3 region has the DNA TGTGCCAGCAGCCCTAGCGGGAGGTCGAACACCGGGGAGCTGTTTTTT.

The CDR3 sequence is CASSLANGGNEQFF. Here the CDR3 DNA reads TGTGCCAGCAGCTTAGCAAACGGGGGCAATGAGCAGTTCTTC. The chain employs TRBV7-9 and TRBJ2-1; maybe TRBD2 (6 bases). The CDR3 runs 14 residues. CDR1 and CDR2 from the germline V gene are SEHNR and FQNEAQ (reference sequence). The ends were cut back, 0 bases at V and 6 bases at J, with 9 bases in the middle.

The rearrangement uses TRBV6-5 and TRBJ1-2; D perhaps matches TRBD1 (5 bases). The germline CDR1 and CDR2 sequences are MNHEY and SVGAGI. Trimming removed 0 bases at V and 8 bases at J, with 19 bases between. The CDR3 spans 16 residues. CDR3 DNA sequence: TGTGCCAGCAGTTACTCGGGGGTGGGACTTTCCTACGGCTACACCTTC. This sequence encodes CASSYSGVGLSYGYTF.

This chain uses TRBV28 with TRBJ1-1; no reliable D call. The V end was cut by 6 bases, the J end by 8 bases, with 10 bases between. Germline V gives CDR1 MDHEN, CDR2 SYDVKM. This CDR3 has 11 amino acids. The CDR3 here is CASSNPSEAFF. The CDR3 nucleotides read TGTGCCAGCAGCAATCCGTCGGAAGCTTTCTTT.

This clone was seen more than once but under ten times. The chain carries TRBV4-1 and TRBJ1-3; D is possibly TRBD1 (6 bases). CDR1 MGHRA and CDR2 YSYEKL come from the germline V gene. The CDR3 totals 18 residues. Trimming left V 1 base short and J 0 bases short, with 16 bases between. CDR3 region: CASSQVDLTGNSGNTIYF. The CDR3 nucleotides read TGCGCCAGCAGCCAAGTGGACCTAACAGGGAACTCTGGAAACACCATATATTTT.

The chain uses TRBV9 and TRBJ2-1; D is perhaps TRBD2 (5 bases). V lost 2 bases, J lost 4 bases, and 10 bases lay in between. The CDR3 has 14 amino acids. CDR1 is SGDLS and CDR2 is YYNGEE in the germline V gene. The CDR3 loop is CASSVAGDYNEQFF. Here the CDR3 DNA reads TGTGCCAGCAGCGTGGCCGGGGATTACAATGAGCAGTTCTTC.

The V gene is TRBV29-1, the J gene TRBJ2-7; D may be TRBD1 (6 bases). This CDR3 has 13 residues. Trimming removed 5 bases from V and 0 bases from J, with 11 bases in between. Germline-derived CDR1 and CDR2 are SQVTM and ANQGSEA. Here the CDR3 DNA reads TGCAGCGTTAACAGGGAGAGCTCCTACGAGCAGTACTTC. Residues: CSVNRESSYEQYF.

The chain has TRBV29-1 and TRBJ1-2, with 7 bases lining up with TRBD1. Germline V gene data show CDR1 as SQVTM and CDR2 as ANQGSEA. This CDR3 spans 15 amino acids. J was trimmed by 1 base and V by 4 bases; bases with no gene match: 9. CDR3 residues: CSVGRQGGDNYGYTF. In nucleotides, the CDR3 is TGCAGCGTTGGAAGACAGGGAGGGGATAACTATGGCTACACCTTC.

The V and J genes are TRBV28 and TRBJ1-4; TRBD1 might be the D (5 bases). Germline V gives CDR1 MDHEN, CDR2 SYDVKM. CDR3 length: 20 residues. Trimming stripped 5 bases from V and 1 base from J, with 26 bases between. CDR3 sequence (DNA): TGTGCCAGCAGTCGCCCCTCCGGAAGGGGCCCAGAGCAAACTAATGAAAAACTGTTTTTT. It encodes CASSRPSGRGPEQTNEKLFF.

This rearrangement joins TRBV6-5 to TRBJ2-7; 10 bases line up with TRBD1. This CDR3 has 15 amino acids. V shed 5 bases, J shed 2 bases, and the junction held 6 bases outside the gene matches. Looked up from germline, CDR1 is MNHEY and CDR2 is SVGAGI. This chain's CDR3 is CASSLRDRGTYEQYF. As DNA, the CDR3 is TGTGCCAGCAGTCTCCGGGACAGGGGAACCTACGAGCAGTACTTC.

This clone occurred a few times. CDR3 sequence reads: CASSWTSGNTGELFF. CDR3 sequence (DNA): TGTGCCAGCAGTTGGACTAGCGGGAACACCGGGGAGCTGTTTTTT. J is TRBJ2-2 and V is TRBV6-6, with TRBD2 matching 10 bases. In germline, CDR1 is MNHNY, CDR2 SVGAGI (reference sequence). The J segment lost 1 base and the V segment lost 4 bases, leaving 0 bases of the junction unmatched. This CDR3 has 15 residues.

The count of this clone is one. The chain employs TRBV3-1 (or the pseudogene TRBV3-2) and TRBJ1-4, with a tentative D call TRBD1 (5 bases). CDR3 length: 16 amino acids. Germline-derived CDR1 and CDR2 are LGHDT and YNNKEL (reference sequence). Trimming took off 0 bases at V and 7 bases at J, with 15 bases between the two ends. The CDR3 sequence is CASSQDIAQGGEKLFF. For the CDR3, the DNA is TGTGCCAGCAGCCAAGATATAGCTCAGGGCGGTGAAAAACTGTTTTTT.

The chain has TRBV19 and TRBJ1-5; 7 nucleotides agree with TRBD1. The CDR3 length is 12 residues. Germline V gives CDR1 LNHDA, CDR2 SQIVND (reference sequence). The junction had 4 bases not matched to a gene; V was cut back by 9 bases and J by 5 bases. The CDR3 DNA sequence: TGTGCCAGCCGACAGGGTGATCAGCCCCAGCATTTT. Protein product: CASRQGDQPQHF.

This rearrangement joins TRBV19 to TRBJ2-7; TRBD1 is a possible D gene (5 bases). Germline assignment: CDR1 LNHDA and CDR2 SQIVND (reference sequence). Trimming left V 9 bases short and J 6 bases short, with 18 bases between. The CDR3 extends over 13 amino acids. This chain's CDR3 is CASIRPRASEQYF. In nucleotides, the CDR3 is TGTGCCAGCATCAGACCCAGGGCCTCCGAGCAGTACTTC.

This chain links TRBV18 with TRBJ2-7, with 7 bases aligning to TRBD2. The CDR3 spans 14 residues. Trimming removed 5 bases from V and 3 bases from J; junction bases left unmatched: 7. Germline-derived CDR1 and CDR2 are KGHSH and LQKENI. The CDR3 sequence is CASSVTSENYEQYF. The CDR3 nucleotides read TGTGCCAGCTCAGTTACTAGCGAGAACTACGAGCAGTACTTC. The variable domain in full, completed from reference TRBV18 and TRBJ2-7, reads NAGVMQNPRHLVRRRGQEARLRCSPMKGHSHVYWYRQLPEEGLKFMVYLQKENIIDESGMPKERFSAEFPKEGPSILRIQQVVRGDSAAYFCASSVTSENYEQYFGPGTRLTVT.

The rearrangement uses TRBV12-3 or TRBV12-4 and TRBJ2-5; D ambiguous. Trimming removed 2 bases from V and 1 base from J, with 5 bases in between. The CDR3 extends over 13 amino acids. The CDR3 region has the DNA TGTGCCAGCAGTTTAAGGACCCAAGAGACCCAGTACTTC. Translating it yields CASSLRTQETQYF.

V and J are TRBV3-1 (or the pseudogene TRBV3-2) and TRBJ2-3; 8 bases are a match to TRBD2. This CDR3 is built from 17 residues. Trimming cost V 5 bases and J 3 bases; bases outside gene matches: 13. Germline assignment: CDR1 LGHDT and CDR2 YNNKEL (reference sequence). The CDR3 coding sequence is TGTGCCAGCAGCGGGGCTGGCGGGAGGAGCAGGACAGATACGCAGTATTTT. It is translated as CASSGAGGRSRTDTQYF.

Only one count was recorded for this clone. The chain uses TRBV29-1 and TRBJ2-7; weak D call: TRBD2 (7 bases). Trimming shortened V by 4 bases and J by 4 bases, and 17 bases separated the two germline ends. Germline V gene lookup returns CDR1 SQVTM and CDR2 ANQGSEA. The CDR3 consists of 14 residues. CDR3 coding DNA: TGCAGCGTTGGAGGGGGGGCAGGTACTTACGAGCAGTACTTC. Protein product: CSVGGGAGTYEQYF.